This TCR beta chain came from a study of CD8 T cells in ankylosing spondylitis. Study-level points and caveats: Clones linked to disease, bearing a CD8+ phenotype, were relatively rare in peripheral blood. Enrichment of disease-linked clones was reportedly significant in matched ankylosing spondylitis synovial fluid. Existing reports had already noted some motif variants in reactive arthritis synovial fluid and blood. A motif in TCR beta, a set of under 10 highly homologous variants, appeared characteristic of ankylosing spondylitis blood.

TCRdb independently ran MiXCR on the 5' RACE reads; one entry per CDR3 protein. In the table there are 150,000 to 200,000 distinct CDR3 sequences, 25% to 35% of which are singletons. This clonotype has a handful of counts. What it binds is not known. The V end lost 11 bases, the J end lost 3 bases, and 19 bases lay between the germline ends. CDR1 is WNHNN and CDR2 is SYGVQD in the germline V gene (reference sequence). CDR3 length equals 14 residues. The source of this sequence is a male donor with ankylosing spondylitis. The sequencing sample was made of synovial fluid, either unsorted or a sorted T cell fraction (not recorded which). The chain employs TRBV10-1 and TRBJ1-1; D is perhaps TRBD1 (6 bases). The CDR3 is CAGDTHRQDTEAFF. Written as DNA, the CDR3 is TGCGCCGGAGACACCCACCGACAGGACACTGAAGCTTTCTTT.